The text below deals with one TCR beta chain. These data originate in a study of blood T cell repertoires in COVID-19. Produced via immunoSEQ multiplex PCR; TCRdb's table is partial and in-frame only. The repertoire holds over 55,000 clones, with 65% to 85% as singletons. This CDR3 spans 16 amino acids. Germline CDR1 and CDR2: SNHLY and FYNNEI. V lost 6 bases to trimming and J lost 5 bases; unmatched junction nucleotides: 10. The chain has TRBV2 and TRBJ2-1, with 10 bases identical to TRBD2. What was sequenced was peripheral blood. The receptor was isolated from a man in his forties or fifties with active COVID-19. CDR3 sequence: CASRTGLLAGHNEQFF. CDR3 nucleotide sequence: TGTGCCAGCAGGACGGGATTACTAGCGGGGCACAATGAGCAGTTCTTC. Based on the CDR3 plus reference TRBV2 and TRBJ2-1, the full variable domain is EPEVTQTPSHQVTQMGQEVILRCVPISNHLYFYWYRQILGQKVEFLVSFYNNEISEKSEIFDDQFSVERPDGSNFTLKIRSTKLEDSAMYFCASRTGLLAGHNEQFFGPGTRLTVL.